Listed below are T cell receptor beta chains from one sample, sequenced in a study of radiation and T cells in renal cell carcinoma. Here immunoSEQ multiplex PCR was the method, and the copy in TCRdb shows in-frame clones only, minus some. The sample records some 46,000 clones, roughly four fifths being singletons. The sequencing here drew on blood, taken from a patient whose treatment included radiotherapy and nephrectomy. The receptors stem from a woman in her 70s with renal cell carcinoma. The conserved cysteine and the conserved F or W are not part of the CDR3 here. Clone sizes are given selectively: once, few, many, or a class where the clone is expanded.

J,size,V,CDR3
TRBJ2-3,NA,TRBV5-1,ASSGNTDTQY
TRBJ2-1,NA,TRBV5-1,ASSSTSGGPPSNEQF
TRBJ2-5,NA,TRBV10-3,AISGDRGGGIMTQY
TRBJ2-1,few,TRBV25-1,ASGGQGGYNEQF
TRBJ1-6,NA,TRBV11-1,ASSLEGSVSPLH
TRBJ2-7,NA,TRBV27,ASSLFPSSYEQY
TRBJ2-1,NA,TRBV27,AIRGLSSNEQF
TRBJ2-1,many,TRBV5-1,ASSHGTDTYNEQF
TRBJ2-7,NA,TRBV10-3,AISESTGQRAYEQY
TRBJ2-1,NA,TRBV5-4,ASSPGQGGTYNEQF
TRBJ2-3,NA,TRBV18,ASSPGPGIDTQY
TRBJ2-7,NA,TRBV2,ASRKLAGTYEQY
TRBJ2-1,NA,TRBV9,ATTVGGPIYNEQF
TRBJ2-1,NA,TRBV19,ASSVPGQGYNEQF
TRBJ2-2,NA,TRBV7-9,ASSLGLGENTGELF
TRBJ1-2,NA,TRBV9,ASSGVGSYGYT
TRBJ2-4,NA,TRBV29-1,SGTRDRGNIQY
TRBJ1-1,few,TRBV6-4,ASSLQMNTEAF
TRBJ1-2,once,TRBV27,ASSLVNPGQGYGYT
TRBJ2-5,few,TRBV4-1,ASSQTRDRRETQY
TRBJ1-5,NA,TRBV6-5,ASSISFNSNQPQH
TRBJ2-2,NA,TRBV7-2,ASSLLGLAGYTGELF
TRBJ2-7,NA,TRBV11-1,ASSFGGRAYEQY
TRBJ2-2,NA,TRBV4-2,ASSQGGLLGFWGAAQVTGELF
TRBJ1-1,NA,TRBV15,ATSRDRGYTEAF
TRBJ2-1,NA,TRBV7-2,ASSSVAEQF
TRBJ1-6,NA,TRBV27,ASIRQGWNSPLH
TRBJ1-2,few,TRBV6-5,ASSQSPLYGYT
TRBJ2-7,few,TRBV5-4,ASSQSGPRIVLPSYEQY
TRBJ1-1,NA,TRBV12-5,ASGSRPDAQAF
NA,NA,TRBV7-3,ASSLAREPEYEQY
TRBJ2-1,NA,TRBV10-3,AISEALAGDKNEQF
TRBJ2-1,NA,TRBV9,ASTQTSGVGNEQF
TRBJ2-5,NA,TRBV19,ASSLLAGQQETQY
TRBJ1-3,NA,TRBV5-8,ASSLGHLSGNTIY
TRBJ2-7,few,TRBV6-1,ASGTGKEQY
TRBJ2-1,NA,TRBV7-9,ASSRTPLTSSYNEQF
TRBJ1-6,once,TRBV19,ASSSLGRGNSPLH
TRBJ2-5,once,TRBV27,ASRPTGTSGNQETQY
TRBJ1-1,NA,TRBV19,ASSPSPGAEAF
TRBJ2-4,once,TRBV14,ASSQSFLTSGLAKNIQY
TRBJ2-5,NA,TRBV6-1,ASSEKQLGHRTETQY
TRBJ2-2,NA,TRBV4-1,ASQSARGTGELF
TRBJ2-7,NA,TRBV9,ASSLGGQGTLKQY
TRBJ1-5,NA,TRBV11-2,ASSLGGRVGQPQH
TRBJ2-3,few,TRBV4-3,ASSQDRGRASGSLTDTQY
TRBJ1-1,NA,TRBV15,ATSRDKVGHTEAF
TRBJ1-5,few,TRBV30,AWSVGAGANQPQH
TRBJ1-5,NA,TRBV6-1,ASTLGQGYQPQH
TRBJ2-7,NA,TRBV2,ASSDRLAETYEQY
TRBJ2-3,NA,TRBV20-1,SARDLSTQY
TRBJ2-7,NA,TRBV11-2,ASSSAVEFSEQY
TRBJ1-2,NA,TRBV11-2,ASSPGGGLGYT
TRBJ2-6,NA,TRBV7-9,ASSVGVGSGANVLT
TRBJ2-1,NA,TRBV19,ASSRQVVNEQF
TRBJ1-2,NA,TRBV5-1,ASSLDLQGSYT
TRBJ2-7,NA,TRBV5-4,ASSLGDYVHEQY
TRBJ2-2,NA,TRBV5-1,ASSWVGGTDTGELF
TRBJ1-6,once,TRBV6-6,ASSYSRFNSPLH
TRBJ1-2,NA,TRBV27,ASSPTVAYGYT